The text below deals with one T cell receptor beta chain. Its specific antigen is unknown. Nothing much larger sits one base from this clone, and base qualities are not available. The source of the sample is a study of blood T cell repertoires in COVID-19 (dated by TCRdb to about 2020). Regarding the complete study: Samples from collaborators originated in the United States, Italy and Spain and spanned both the acute and convalescent phases of COVID-19. The dataset comprised deeply sampled blood TCRbeta repertoires from subjects exposed to, actively infected with, or recovered from COVID-19. A freely available public database, intended as a resource for researchers studying the immune response to SARS-CoV-2, is where the repertoires were released. Sample metadata almost always included a de-identified subject ID, COVID-19 status, age in years and sex. Samples came from the ongoing ImmuneRACE study (first 160 participants) plus 1,254 subjects from 6 global collaborators. HLA class I and class II types, where available, came from metadata supplied by the sample provider rather than from assay-based typing. The prospective study material was composed of cDNA or gDNA derived from T cells, B-cell-depleted T cells, or PBMCs. The paper's findings and limits, for the study overall: The quantity of clinical and demographic metadata differed by source and by participant and was supplied without curation.

V gives up 4 bases and J gives up 4 bases, and the segment between their germline ends measures 15 bases. Including the terminal cysteine and phenylalanine, the CDR3 comprises 14 residues. Only CDR3 DNA remains: 42 bases, in frame from the first base. CDR1 SGHRS and CDR2 YFSETQ are derived from the germline V gene. The immunoSEQ Assay, a bias-controlled multiplex PCR, was used to amplify TCRbeta CDR3 regions from genomic DNA. The authors processed their data as follows. The number of nucleated cells in each sample was estimated by amplification of reference gene primers within the assay. Sequence reads were collapsed and filtered to measure the absolute abundance of every unique TCRbeta CDR3 rearrangement. Productive Simpson clonality was computed per sample as the square root of Simpson's diversity index over productive rearrangements. This immuneACCESS table, as held by TCRdb, lists in-frame sequences with V and J called but not all clones. Of the missing ones, under half trace to an unresolved V gene in checked studies; the others have no known cause. The DNA gave D and trimming, while V, J and clone size come from that table. Counted in this sample were over 45,000 clones; 83% of them appeared once. The ten largest clones capture about 5.2% of the sample.

Each collaborating institution followed its own protocols to collect whole blood in K2EDTA tubes. Collaborator samples were shipped for TCRbeta analysis as frozen whole blood, isolated PBMCs, or DNA extracted from either sample type. Input material: peripheral blood. The clonotype was recovered from a human donor in a cohort sampled during active COVID-19. The rearranged chain carries TRBV5-1 and TRBJ2-7, and perhaps TRBD1 as D gene, on 6 matching bases. The DNA reads as follows: TGCGCCAGCAGCGATCATTTGGGGGCGTACGAGCAGTACTTC. Translated, it reads CASSDHLGAYEQYF.